Sequencing of this TCR beta chain was carried out in a study of T cells after yellow fever vaccination. TCRdb redid the calling of the 5' RACE reads with MiXCR, one entry per CDR3 protein. This sample yields 250,000 to 350,000 distinct CDR3 sequences, of which roughly 4.3% are seen a single time; roughly 21% belongs to the top ten. The CDR3 runs 11 residues. Per the germline V gene, CDR1 is MNHEY and CDR2 is SVGAGI. V lost 6 bases, J lost 7 bases, and 9 bases lay in between. This clonotype was observed many times. This TCR came from a man in his late teens or twenties who received the YFV17D yellow fever vaccine. The chain is built from TRBV6-5 and TRBJ1-2, with D perhaps TRBD1 (6 bases). The source material was PBMCs, sampled 15 days after the yellow fever booster vaccination. The CDR3 here is CASSPGAGYTF. CDR3 DNA: TGTGCCAGCAGCCCGGGGGCTGGCTACACCTTC.